This T cell receptor beta chain was identified in a study of cytomegalovirus exposure and HLA in healthy donors. Study-level information: Later, an analysis reported that the 95 to 150 validation repertoires had used the same platform as the roughly 720 first-cohort repertoires.

Study-wide results and limits: While the bulk of TCR sequences proved rare, some public TCRs turned up in many donors.

Regarding this clone: What it binds is unknown.

CDR3 size: 16 residues. From germline, CDR1 is MNHEY and CDR2 SMNVEV (reference sequence). V was clipped by 3 bases and J by 0 bases; unmatched bases: 3. Data came from immunoSEQ multiplex PCR; TCRdb stores just in-frame clones and leaves some out. The sample holds 120,000 or so clones, 70% to 90% seen once. Material for sequencing was PBMCs. This rearrangement joins TRBV27 to TRBJ2-3, with 10 bases lining up with TRBD2. The receptor comes from a woman between 25 and 40 years old in good health and CMV-seronegative. This CDR3 is CASSLERGGSTDTQYF. CDR3 sequence (DNA): TGTGCCAGCAGTTTGGAGCGGGGGGGAAGCACAGATACGCAGTATTTT.